These 5 T cell receptor beta chains originate from one sample sequenced in a study of OX40 agonist ivuxolimab in advanced cancers. Profiled with immunoSEQ multiplex PCR; TCRdb holds only in-frame clones, not every one. This table has under 25,000 clones, about 83% appearing once. Sequences were derived from CD4+ or CD8+ T cells sorted from blood, sampled in a trial of the OX40 agonist ivuxolimab. The receptor set was obtained from an adult with an advanced solid tumor such as melanoma, head and neck, liver or kidney cancer.

This CDR3 reads CAISEGQASRSHGYTF. CDR3 sequence (DNA): TGTGCCATCAGTGAAGGGCAGGCCTCTAGGAGCCATGGCTACACCTTC. The gene calls are TRBV10-3 and TRBJ1-2; D is ambiguous. The germline V gene encodes CDR1 ENHRY and CDR2 SYGVKD. Trimming removed 3 bases at V and 6 bases at J, with 20 bases between. This CDR3 is built from 16 residues.

The J gene is TRBJ1-1, the V gene TRBV5-6, with D unresolved. Germline V gene sequence: CDR1 SGHDT, CDR2 YYEEEE. V lost 6 bases and J lost 3, with 12 bases in between. The CDR3 spans 13 residues. The CDR3 DNA reads TGTGCCAGCATTAACCCTCTTTACACTGAAGCTTTCTTT. Amino acid sequence: CASINPLYTEAFF.

The chain recombines TRBV5-6 with TRBJ1-1; D is undetermined. CDR1 and CDR2 (germline): SGHDT, YYEEEE. The CDR3 totals 16 residues. V lost 4 bases and J 1 base, leaving 17 bases between the germline ends. CDR3 DNA sequence: TGTGCCAGCAGCCAAAGGAAGGGAACTTGGAACACTGAAGCTTTCTTT. This gives the protein CASSQRKGTWNTEAFF.

The count of this clone is one. The J gene is TRBJ1-1, the V gene TRBV11-2; D remains ambiguous. CDR3 length: 11 residues. Trimming stripped 4 bases from V and 4 bases from J, with 4 bases between. Germline CDR1 and CDR2: SGHAT and FQNNGV. As DNA, the CDR3 is TGTGCCAGCAGCTCCCTCACTGAAGCTTTCTTT. As protein: CASSSLTEAFF.

The chain joins TRBV5-1 to TRBJ1-1; no clear D gene. The CDR3 extends over 18 amino acids. V gave up 2 bases and J gave up 0 bases, with 20 bases separating them. CDR1 is SGHRS and CDR2 is YFSETQ in the germline V gene. The CDR3 DNA is TGCGCCAGCAGCTTACGCATTCAGGAGTCCCCTATGAACACTGAAGCTTTCTTT. Protein: CASSLRIQESPMNTEAFF.